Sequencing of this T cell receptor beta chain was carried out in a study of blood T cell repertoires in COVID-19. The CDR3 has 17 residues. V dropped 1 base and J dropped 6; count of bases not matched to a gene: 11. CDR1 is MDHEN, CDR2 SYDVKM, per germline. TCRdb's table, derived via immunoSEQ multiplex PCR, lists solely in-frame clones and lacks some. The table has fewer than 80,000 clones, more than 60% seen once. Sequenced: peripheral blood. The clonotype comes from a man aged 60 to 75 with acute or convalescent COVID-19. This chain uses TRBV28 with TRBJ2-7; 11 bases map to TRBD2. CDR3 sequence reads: CASSLFGIAGGPSEQYF. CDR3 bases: TGTGCCAGCAGTTTATTTGGGATAGCGGGAGGGCCATCCGAGCAGTACTTC.